This T cell receptor beta chain came from a study of blood T cell repertoires in COVID-19. Across the whole study: Samples taken during acute and convalescent COVID-19 were collected in the United States, Italy and Spain. T cells, B-cell-depleted T cells, or PBMCs provided the cDNA or gDNA that served as material.

Per the original data handling: Nucleated cell counts were estimated from reference gene primer amplification. TCRdb's table, derived via immunoSEQ multiplex PCR, lists solely in-frame clones and lacks some. That table supplies the V and J calls and clone size; D and trimming were determined from the DNA. The table lists around 190,000 clones, around 85% of them singletons. The sequence was obtained from a man aged 30-40 years with acute or convalescent COVID-19. Sequenced input: peripheral blood.

The CDR3: CSAQTGGPNYGYTF. CDR3 DNA sequence: TGCAGCGCCCAGACAGGAGGACCTAACTATGGCTACACCTTC. The chain links TRBV29-1 to TRBJ1-2; tentatively, D is TRBD1 (6 bases). Per germline, CDR1 SQVTM and CDR2 ANQGSEA. Trimming left V 7 bases short and J 0 bases short, with 15 bases between. The CDR3 has 14 residues. The full variable domain, its missing parts supplied by reference TRBV29-1 and TRBJ1-2, is SAVISQKPSRDICQRGTSLTIQCQVDSQVTMMFWYRQQPGQSLTLIATANQGSEATYESGFVIDKFPISRPNLTFSTLTVSNMSPEDSSIYLCSAQTGGPNYGYTFGSGTRLTVV.